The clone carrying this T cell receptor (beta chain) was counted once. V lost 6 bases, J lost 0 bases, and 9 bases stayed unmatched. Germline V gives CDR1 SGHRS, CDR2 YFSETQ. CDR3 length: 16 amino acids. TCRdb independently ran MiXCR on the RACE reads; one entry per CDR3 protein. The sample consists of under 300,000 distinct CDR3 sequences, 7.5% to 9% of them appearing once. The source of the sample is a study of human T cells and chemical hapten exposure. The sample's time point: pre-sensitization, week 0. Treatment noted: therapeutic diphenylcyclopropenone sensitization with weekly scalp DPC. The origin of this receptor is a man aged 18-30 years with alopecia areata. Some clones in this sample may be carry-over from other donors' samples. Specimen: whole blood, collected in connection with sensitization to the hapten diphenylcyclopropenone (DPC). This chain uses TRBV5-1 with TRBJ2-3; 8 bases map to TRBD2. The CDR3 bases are TGCGCCAGCACCCAGGTGCAGCGGGGGAGCACAGATACGCAGTATTTT. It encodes CASTQVQRGSTDTQYF.